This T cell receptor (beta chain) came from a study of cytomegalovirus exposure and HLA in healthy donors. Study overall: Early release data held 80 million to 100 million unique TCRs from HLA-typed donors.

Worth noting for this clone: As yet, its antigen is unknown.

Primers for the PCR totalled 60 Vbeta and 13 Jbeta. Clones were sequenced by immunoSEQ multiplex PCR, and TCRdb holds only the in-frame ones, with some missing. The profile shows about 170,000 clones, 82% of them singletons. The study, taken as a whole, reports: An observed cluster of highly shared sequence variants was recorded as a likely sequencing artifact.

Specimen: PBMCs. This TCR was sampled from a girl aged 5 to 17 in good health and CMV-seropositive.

CDR3 residues: CASSYSGNTIYF. CDR3 nucleotides: TGTGCCAGCAGTTATTCGGGAAACACCATATATTTT. This rearrangement joins TRBV6-6 to TRBJ1-3, with no clear D. Germline-derived CDR1 and CDR2 are MNHNY and SVGAGI (reference sequence). The V and J ends lost 3 bases and 4 bases respectively, with 4 bases between them. The CDR3 totals 12 residues.